This T cell receptor (beta chain) was profiled in a study of tumor and adjacent non-tumor tissue in lung cancer. About the research overall: The cohort had 12 adenocarcinoma, 2 squamous cell and 1 small cell patients. Around 4 million productive TCRbeta reads were obtained per sample on average. Findings of the study overall: Tumor repertoires had a smaller top 100 clone share than normal lung.

CDR3 length: 11 amino acids. Germline V lookup: CDR1 SGHKS, CDR2 YYEKEE (reference sequence). The library came from three nested PCR rounds adapted from ARM-PCR protocols. Each CDR3 protein is one row after TCRdb ran MiXCR on the multiplex PCR reads. The repertoire includes approximately 79,000 distinct CDR3 sequences, roughly two thirds of them detected once, and around 15% sits in the top ten. Comments on this clonotype: Its antigen is not known. Germline is not matched at one junction end, which may reflect a read error.

No cell sorting was done before RNA was extracted from the tissue. Donors were chemotherapy-naive, newly diagnosed lung cancer surgical patients in China, August–late 2014. The TCR originated in an older man with non-small cell lung cancer. Sequencing was performed on lung tumor tissue. V gene TRBV5-5 combines with J gene TRBJ2-1, with TRBD2 matching over 7 bases. The CDR3 region has the DNA TGTACCAGCAGCCGGGGGGATAAGCAGTTCTTC. This encodes CTSSRGDKQFF.